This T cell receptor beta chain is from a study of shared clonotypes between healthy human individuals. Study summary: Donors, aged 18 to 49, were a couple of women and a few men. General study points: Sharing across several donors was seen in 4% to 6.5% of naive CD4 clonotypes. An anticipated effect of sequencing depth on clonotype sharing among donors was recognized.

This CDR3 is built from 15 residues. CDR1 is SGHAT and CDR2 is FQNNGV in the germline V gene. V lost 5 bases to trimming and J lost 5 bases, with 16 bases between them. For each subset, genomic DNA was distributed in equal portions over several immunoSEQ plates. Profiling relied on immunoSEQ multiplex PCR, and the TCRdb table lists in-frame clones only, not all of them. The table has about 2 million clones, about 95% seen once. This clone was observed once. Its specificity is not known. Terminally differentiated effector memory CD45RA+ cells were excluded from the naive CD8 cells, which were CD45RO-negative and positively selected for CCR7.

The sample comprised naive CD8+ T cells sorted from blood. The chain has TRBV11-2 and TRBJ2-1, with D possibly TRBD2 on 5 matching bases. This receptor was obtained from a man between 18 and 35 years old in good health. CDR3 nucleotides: TGTGCCAGCAGCCCGACTCCCGGGGAGAACAATGAGCAGTTCTTC. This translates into CASSPTPGENNEQFF.